Following are 29 T cell receptor beta chains from one sample sequenced in a study of T cells in Graves' hyperthyroidism and ophthalmopathy (dated by TCRdb to the late 2010s). Libraries were made using multiplex PCR. The sample was run on an Illumina HiSeq 2000. TCR beta CDR3 regions were amplified from RNA transcripts. A first-round RT-PCR of the TCR CDR3 used the HTBI primer set with the Qiagen OneStep RT-PCR kit. TCRdb reanalyzed the raw reads on its own, using fastp at Q25 for trimming and MiXCR for clone calling, and kept in-frame beta chains. Entries are consolidated by CDR3 protein sequence, retaining the most common genes and DNA. This sample is represented by hundreds of thousands of distinct CDR3 sequences; approximately 14% of them were singletons. Clones ranked in the top ten supply 15% to 20% of the sample. The sample comprised blood. The origin of the receptors is a woman in her sixties with Graves' ophthalmopathy.

This clonotype was observed many times. J is TRBJ1-2 and V is TRBV3-1; 8 bases map to TRBD1. The junction had 5 bases not matched to a gene; V was cut back by 8 bases and J by 6 bases. Germline-derived CDR1 and CDR2 are LGHDT and YNNKEL (reference sequence). CDR3 length: 12 amino acids. For the CDR3, the DNA is TGTGCCAGCGGACAGGGACTGAATGGCTACACCTTC. Encoded protein: CASGQGLNGYTF.

This clonotype was detected ten times or more. J is TRBJ2-2 and V is TRBV18; D call uncertain. Trimming left V 1 base short and J 7 bases short, with 4 bases between. The CDR3 is made up of 12 amino acids. The V gene's germline CDR1 is KGHSH and CDR2 LQKENI. CDR3 bases: TGTGCCAGCTCACCACTAGGCGGGGAGCTGTTTTTT. It is translated as CASSPLGGELFF.

This clonotype appeared many times. This chain links TRBV5-1 with TRBJ1-5, with TRBD1 as a possible D gene (6 bases). The CDR3 has 17 amino acids. The germline gives CDR1 SGHRS, CDR2 YFSETQ. Trimming pared 0 bases from V and 6 bases from J, leaving 19 bases between. CDR3 residues: CASSLAKRGLVAQPQHF. The CDR3 DNA is TGCGCCAGCAGCTTGGCCAAGCGGGGGCTGGTGGCTCAGCCCCAGCATTTT.

With respect to this clonotype: A much larger clone is a single base away; this may be a read error. In DNA form, the CDR3 reads TGTGCCAGCAGCTTACGCGGGGGGGCCGGAACTGAAGCTTTCTTT. This sequence encodes CASSLRGGAGTEAFF. The chain has TRBV11-1 and TRBJ1-1; a weak D match, TRBD1 (6 bases). The ends were cut back, 2 bases at V and 5 bases at J, with 15 bases in the middle. Germline V lookup: CDR1 SGHAT, CDR2 FQDESV (reference sequence). This CDR3 is built from 15 residues.

This sequence joins TRBV11-3 and TRBJ1-4, with 8 bases that match TRBD1. Losses at the gene ends were 6 bases for V and 6 bases for J; bases not matched to a gene: 3. The CDR3 extends over 13 amino acids. CDR1 is SGHNT, CDR2 YENEEA, per germline. The DNA for the CDR3 is TGTGCCAGCAGACAGGGGGAGGATGAAAAACTGTTTTTT. Protein product: CASRQGEDEKLFF.

The V and J genes are TRBV19 and TRBJ2-2, with D unresolved. This CDR3 is built from 17 residues. Looked up from germline, CDR1 is LNHDA and CDR2 is SQIVND (reference sequence). The V end was cut by 6 bases, the J end by 0 bases, with 17 bases between. Written as DNA, the CDR3 is TGTGCCAGTAGCTATAGGGCCAGTTCGTCGAACACCGGGGAGCTGTTTTTT. It yields the protein CASSYRASSSNTGELFF.

This sequence joins TRBV5-6 and TRBJ2-7; 7 bases line up with TRBD1. Trimming cost V 3 bases and J 4 bases; bases outside gene matches: 4. Germline CDR1 is SGHDT and CDR2 is YYEEEE. CDR3 length equals 13 residues. CDR3 amino acids: CASSSTGEYEQYF. The CDR3 DNA follows: TGTGCCAGCAGCTCTACAGGGGAGTACGAGCAGTACTTC. The variable domain in full, completed from reference TRBV5-6 and TRBJ2-7, reads DAGVTQSPTHLIKTRGQQVTLRCSPKSGHDTVSWYQQALGQGPQFIFQYYEEEERQRGNFPDRFSGHQFPNYSSELNVNALLLGDSALYLCASSSTGEYEQYFGPGTRLTVT.

This clonotype was observed a handful of times. This chain joins TRBV5-1 and TRBJ2-1; 7 positions agree with TRBD2. The junction had 21 bases not matched to a gene; V was cut back by 4 bases and J by 8 bases. CDR1 is SGHRS and CDR2 is YFSETQ in the germline V gene. This CDR3 has 18 amino acids. CDR3: CASSLRTPTSLEVDEQFF. CDR3 bases: TGCGCCAGCAGCCTCCGCACACCGACTAGCCTGGAGGTTGATGAGCAGTTCTTC. The full variable domain, completed using reference TRBV5-1 and TRBJ2-1, is KAGVTQTPRYLIKTRGQQVTLSCSPISGHRSVSWYQQTPGQGLQFLFEYFSETQRNKGNFPGRFSGRQFSNSRSEMNVSTLELGDSALYLCASSLRTPTSLEVDEQFFGPGTRLTVL.

This chain uses TRBV10-3 with TRBJ2-3, with 7 bases that match TRBD1. This CDR3 is built from 14 residues. Germline V gene sequence: CDR1 ENHRY, CDR2 SYGVKD. The V and J ends lost 7 bases and 0 bases, in that order; junction bases with no gene match: 4. The CDR3 region has the DNA TGTGCCATCAAGCCAGGGGGAAGCACAGATACGCAGTATTTT. The encoded protein is CAIKPGGSTDTQYF.

This clonotype was observed at least ten times. The chain has TRBV28 and TRBJ1-2; a possible D gene is TRBD1 (6 bases). V was clipped by 3 bases and J by 2 bases, with 19 bases between them. This CDR3 is built from 17 residues. In germline, CDR1 is MDHEN, CDR2 SYDVKM. CDR3 in amino acids: CASSFAGTPQGNYGYTF. DNA for the CDR3: TGTGCCAGCAGTTTTGCGGGGACTCCTCAGGGGAACTATGGCTACACCTTC.

J is TRBJ2-4 and V is TRBV5-6; tentatively, D is TRBD2 (6 bases). Germline CDR1 is SGHDT and CDR2 is YYEEEE. This CDR3 region has 16 residues. Trimming cost V 2 bases and J 1 base, with 13 bases left between them. DNA for the CDR3: TGTGCCAGCAGCTTCGCGGGATCTGGCGCCAAAAACATTCAGTACTTC. Protein: CASSFAGSGAKNIQYF.

This clonotype was counted a few times. V usage is TRBV9 and J usage is TRBJ2-7; D may be TRBD1 (5 bases). Germline values: CDR1 SGDLS, CDR2 YYNGEE. This CDR3 contains 14 residues. V gave up 4 bases and J gave up 0 bases, with 11 bases separating them. CDR3 loop: CASSSDINSYEQYF. The CDR3, as DNA: TGTGCCAGCAGCTCGGACATCAACTCCTACGAGCAGTACTTC.

This clonotype was recorded a few times. The chain recombines TRBV7-7 with TRBJ2-1; 9 bases align to TRBD2. V shed 2 bases and J 7 bases; nucleotides not matched to a gene: 6. Per the germline V gene, CDR1 is SSHAT and CDR2 is FNYEAQ (reference sequence). This CDR3 contains 15 residues. The CDR3, as DNA: TGTGCCAGCAGCTTAAGTCCTAGCGGGGTTAATGAGCAGTTCTTC. Its translation is CASSLSPSGVNEQFF.

The chain combines TRBV9 with TRBJ2-1; unclear D gene. Germline CDR1 is SGDLS and CDR2 is YYNGEE. V gave up 0 bases and J gave up 5 bases, with 15 bases separating them. The CDR3 covers 16 residues. The CDR3 reads CASSVGPLVQDNEQFF. CDR3 coding DNA: TGTGCCAGCAGCGTAGGCCCGCTGGTGCAGGACAATGAGCAGTTCTTC.

This clonotype was seen a few times. The chain has TRBV5-1 and TRBJ2-7; D possibly uses TRBD1 or TRBD2 (5 bases each). CDR3 length: 12 amino acids. Per germline, CDR1 SGHRS and CDR2 YFSETQ. V lost 6 bases, J lost 3 bases, and 10 bases lay in between. In DNA, the CDR3 is TGCGCCAGCACCGGGACGAACTACGAGCAGTACTTC. Translation gives CASTGTNYEQYF.

The chain has TRBV2 and TRBJ2-1, with 7 bases lining up with TRBD1. CDR3 length: 15 residues. The J segment lost 2 bases and the V segment lost 1 base, leaving 2 bases of the junction unmatched. The germline CDR1 and CDR2 sequences are SNHLY and FYNNEI. The chain's CDR3 is CASSEVRGPYNEQFF. The CDR3 region has the DNA TGTGCCAGCAGTGAAGTTAGGGGGCCCTACAATGAGCAGTTCTTC.

The sample holds a few counts of this clonotype. The genes are TRBV14 and TRBJ2-2; 11 positions agree with TRBD1. Germline lookup yields CDR1 SGHDN and CDR2 FVKESK. V trimming: 5 bases; J trimming: 3 bases; junction bases outside the gene matches: 8. The CDR3 totals 17 residues. The CDR3, as DNA: TGTGCCAGCAGCGCCAGGACAGGGGGCATCGACACCGGGGAGCTGTTTTTT. Amino acid sequence: CASSARTGGIDTGELFF.

This chain links TRBV19 with TRBJ2-4; D is undetermined. Germline V gene sequence: CDR1 LNHDA, CDR2 SQIVND (reference sequence). The V end was cut by 1 base, the J end by 1 base, with 11 bases between. The CDR3 sequence is 16 residues long. In nucleotides, the CDR3 is TGTGCCAGTAGTATAGCGGGCGGTCAGGCCAAAAACATTCAGTACTTC. Translating gives CASSIAGGQAKNIQYF.

This clonotype was counted a few times. This chain links TRBV4-2 with TRBJ2-1; 11 bases line up with TRBD2. The V and J ends lost 1 base and 1 base, in that order; junction bases with no gene match: 12. Germline V gene lookup returns CDR1 LGHNA and CDR2 YNFKEQ. The CDR3 consists of 20 residues. The CDR3 region is CASSQAEYSGRAGSYNEQFF. CDR3 coding DNA: TGTGCCAGCAGCCAAGCCGAGTATAGCGGGAGGGCCGGATCCTACAATGAGCAGTTCTTC.

The rearrangement links TRBV27 to TRBJ2-7; D is uncertain. This CDR3 has 13 residues. Germline V gene sequence: CDR1 MNHEY, CDR2 SMNVEV (reference sequence). With 4 bases removed from V and 2 bases from J, the gap between germline ends came to 9 bases. CDR3 bases: TGTGCCAGCAGTTGGCGCCATGCCTACGAGCAGTACTTC. It yields the protein CASSWRHAYEQYF.

This clonotype was counted at least ten times. The chain couples TRBV2 to TRBJ1-5; 10 positions match TRBD1. Germline V CDR1 and CDR2: SNHLY, FYNNEI. This CDR3 is built from 15 residues. J was trimmed by 7 bases and V by 7 bases; bases with no gene match: 10. This CDR3 reads CASTGTGVYEQPQHF. DNA for the CDR3: TGTGCCAGCACCGGGACAGGGGTTTATGAACAGCCCCAGCATTTT.

This clonotype was picked up many times. The rearrangement uses TRBV6-5 and TRBJ2-7, with 8 nucleotides matching TRBD2. Germline values: CDR1 MNHEY, CDR2 SVGAGI. J gave up 5 bases and V 10 bases, and 10 bases lay outside the gene matches. The CDR3 is made up of 13 amino acids. The CDR3 here is CANSLREGHEQYF. CDR3 DNA: TGTGCCAACAGCCTCCGGGAGGGCCACGAGCAGTACTTC.

This clonotype was picked up many times. The CDR3 bases are TGTGCCAGCAGTTTTGGGGAGGATCAGCCCCAGCATTTT. Its translation: CASSFGEDQPQHF. The chain employs TRBV27 and TRBJ1-5; D is uncertain. In germline, CDR1 is MNHEY, CDR2 SMNVEV (reference sequence). V was pared by 3 bases and J by 5 bases, with 8 bases between. The CDR3 runs to 13 residues.

This clonotype was observed at least ten times. V and J are TRBV30 and TRBJ2-1; 12 positions agree with TRBD2. Germline CDR1 reads GTSNPN; CDR2 reads SVGIG (reference sequence). This CDR3 is 14 amino acids long. Trimming at V came to 1 base and at J to 7 bases, leaving 2 bases not matched to a gene. In DNA form, the CDR3 reads TGTGCCTGGAGTGGGACTAGCGGGATGAATGAGCAGTTCTTC. This codes for CAWSGTSGMNEQFF.

This clonotype was observed at least ten times. V and J are TRBV20-1 and TRBJ2-3; no reliable D call. This CDR3 region has 15 residues. CDR1 is DFQATT and CDR2 is SNEGSKA in the germline V gene (reference sequence). The V and J ends lost 0 bases and 0 bases respectively, with 10 bases between them. CDR3 bases: TGCAGTGCTAGAGATAATGCGGCCAGCACAGATACGCAGTATTTT. Encoded protein: CSARDNAASTDTQYF.

In regard to this clonotype: A much bigger clone sits one base away, suggesting this may be a read error. The DNA of the CDR3 is TGCGCCAGCGGCTCTGAACCAGCGAACACCGGGGAGCTGTTTTTT. Its translation is CASGSEPANTGELFF. The chain uses TRBV5-1 and TRBJ2-2, with D unresolved. The germline gives CDR1 SGHRS, CDR2 YFSETQ. This CDR3 is 15 amino acids long. V lost 7 bases, J lost 0 bases, and 13 bases lay in between.

This clonotype was observed a handful of times. The chain is built from TRBV2 and TRBJ2-5; 9 bases match TRBD2. With 8 bases clipped from V and 5 bases from J, the junction kept 6 bases outside the gene matches. Germline V gives CDR1 SNHLY, CDR2 FYNNEI. The CDR3 length is 13 residues. CDR3 bases: TGTGCCAGCGGAGGGACTAGCAGGGAGACCCAGTACTTC. Translated, it gives CASGGTSRETQYF.

This clonotype was recorded a few times. The chain carries TRBV5-1 and TRBJ2-7, with D possibly matching TRBD2 (6 bases). Per germline, CDR1 SGHRS and CDR2 YFSETQ. The CDR3 totals 14 residues. V was clipped by 1 base and J by 1 base, with 9 bases between them. CDR3: CASSLFRESYEQYF. The CDR3, as DNA: TGCGCCAGCAGCTTGTTTCGGGAGTCCTACGAGCAGTACTTC.

This clonotype was detected many times. The V and J genes are TRBV28 and TRBJ1-1; D is perhaps TRBD1 (5 bases). V was cut by 3 bases and J by 2 bases, with 13 bases left in between. In germline, CDR1 is MDHEN, CDR2 SYDVKM. This CDR3 spans 15 amino acids. As DNA, the CDR3 is TGTGCCAGCAGTTTTCCCCAGGGAGCAAACACTGAAGCTTTCTTT. It translates to CASSFPQGANTEAFF. Based on the CDR3 plus reference TRBV28 and TRBJ1-1, the full variable domain is DVKVTQSSRYLVKRTGEKVFLECVQDMDHENMFWYRQDPGLGLRLIYFSYDVKMKEKGDIPEGYSVSREKKERFSLILESASTNQTSMYLCASSFPQGANTEAFFGQGTRLTVV.